What follows are 28 T cell receptor beta chains derived from one specimen sequenced in a study of blood T cell repertoires in COVID-19. The table came from immunoSEQ multiplex PCR; TCRdb's copy has only in-frame clones and leaves some out. The sample carries around 57,000 clones, roughly 82% recorded once. Sequenced input: peripheral blood. These receptors originate from a woman in her sixties with acute or convalescent COVID-19.

The chain is built from TRBV5-6 and TRBJ2-2, with D possibly being TRBD2 (6 bases). Germline V CDR1 and CDR2: SGHDT, YYEEEE. The CDR3 totals 16 residues. The V end was cut by 4 bases, the J end by 8 bases, with 21 bases between. The CDR3 sequence is CASSPPGVGGKGELFF. The CDR3, as DNA: TGTGCCAGCAGCCCACCGGGGGTAGGAGGAAAAGGGGAGCTGTTTTTT. The complete variable domain, with remaining parts taken from reference TRBV5-6 and TRBJ2-2, reads DAGVTQSPTHLIKTRGQQVTLRCSPKSGHDTVSWYQQALGQGPQFIFQYYEEEERQRGNFPDRFSGHQFPNYSSELNVNALLLGDSALYLCASSPPGVGGKGELFFGEGSRLTVL.

The table lists this clone with a few counts. The chain is built from TRBV27 and TRBJ2-1, with 11 bases matching TRBD2. This CDR3 spans 15 amino acids. Germline CDR1 is MNHEY and CDR2 is SMNVEV (reference sequence). Trimming at V came to 5 bases and at J to 7 bases, leaving 7 bases not matched to a gene. CDR3 in amino acids: CASSPPGLAANEQFF. The CDR3 region has the DNA TGTGCCAGCAGTCCTCCGGGACTAGCGGCGAATGAGCAGTTCTTC.

This rearrangement joins TRBV5-4 to TRBJ1-1; 11 bases are a match to TRBD1. Germline V gene sequence: CDR1 SGHNT, CDR2 YYREEE (reference sequence). V shed 4 bases, J shed 5 bases, and the junction held 7 bases outside the gene matches. The length of the CDR3 is 15 residues. The CDR3, as DNA: TGTGCCAGCAGCCAGGGACAGGGGGATTTAACTGAAGCTTTCTTT. Amino acids: CASSQGQGDLTEAFF.

Only a few counts were recorded for this clone. This chain links TRBV6-6 with TRBJ1-5, with 7 bases matching TRBD1. The V gene's germline CDR1 is MNHNY and CDR2 SVGAGI (reference sequence). J was trimmed by 6 bases and V by 7 bases; bases with no gene match: 15. CDR3 size: 16 residues. CDR3 protein: CASTNTNRQGGQPQHF. The CDR3 region has the DNA TGTGCCAGCACCAACACAAATCGACAGGGCGGTCAGCCCCAGCATTTT.

The chain carries TRBV7-2 and TRBJ2-1; 11 bases line up with TRBD2. This CDR3 region has 17 residues. V dropped 4 bases and J dropped 8; count of bases not matched to a gene: 13. Germline-derived CDR1 and CDR2 are SGHTA and FQGNSA. CDR3 protein: CASSSRLAGTPSDEQFF. DNA for the CDR3: TGTGCCAGCAGCTCCCGACTAGCGGGGACACCCAGCGATGAGCAGTTCTTC. Variable domain in full (rest from reference TRBV7-2 and TRBJ2-1): GAGVSQSPSNKVTEKGKDVELRCDPISGHTALYWYRQSLGQGLEFLIYFQGNSAPDKSGLPSDRFSAERTGGSVSTLTIQRTQQEDSAVYLCASSSRLAGTPSDEQFFGPGTRLTVL.

The CDR3 region is CAISEERNTEAFF. CDR3 DNA: TGTGCCATCAGTGAAGAGAGGAACACTGAAGCTTTCTTT. The V gene is TRBV10-3, the J gene TRBJ1-1, with D unclear. This CDR3 region has 13 residues. Trimming left V 3 bases short and J 1 base short, with 6 bases between. Per the germline V gene, CDR1 is ENHRY and CDR2 is SYGVKD.

In this sample, this clone turned up once. The chain carries TRBV7-3 and TRBJ2-2, with D tentatively TRBD1 (6 bases). This CDR3 has 15 residues. Germline V gene data show CDR1 as SGHTA and CDR2 as FQGTGA. Trimming took off 8 bases at V and 1 base at J, with 14 bases between the two ends. CDR3 residues: CASGQSAVNTGELFF. The CDR3 nucleotides are TGTGCCAGCGGACAGTCCGCGGTGAACACCGGGGAGCTGTTTTTT.

This chain joins TRBV4-1 and TRBJ1-6, with D possibly being TRBD1 (5 bases). The CDR3 is made up of 16 amino acids. Between the trimmed V and J ends, which lost 5 bases and 9 bases, there was a span of 20 bases. The germline CDR1 and CDR2 sequences are MGHRA and YSYEKL. CDR3: CASSENGGSSGSPLHF. CDR3 in DNA: TGCGCCAGCAGCGAAAATGGGGGGTCGAGCGGTTCACCCCTCCACTTT.

V gene TRBV2 combines with J gene TRBJ1-5; 8 bases agree with TRBD1. Losses at the gene ends were 8 bases for V and 0 bases for J; bases not matched to a gene: 3. CDR1 and CDR2 (germline): SNHLY, FYNNEI. This CDR3 has 14 residues. The CDR3 here is CASSTGGSNQPQHF. The CDR3 DNA follows: TGTGCCAGCTCAACAGGGGGTAGCAATCAGCCCCAGCATTTT.

This chain links TRBV4-2 with TRBJ2-6; D perhaps matches TRBD2 (6 bases). The CDR3 runs to 15 residues. V was shortened by 3 bases and J by 2 bases, with 8 bases between the two germline ends. Germline CDR1 LGHNA, CDR2 YNFKEQ. The CDR3 region has the DNA TGTGCCAGCAGCCACGGGGAGGCTGGGGCCAACGTCCTGACTTTC. Encoded protein: CASSHGEAGANVLTF.

The CDR3 nucleotides are TGTGCCAGCAGCTTAGTTCAACAATACGAGCAGTACTTC. It is translated as CASSLVQQYEQYF. The chain links TRBV7-9 to TRBJ2-7; D remains unclear. Germline lookup yields CDR1 SEHNR and CDR2 FQNEAQ (reference sequence). V lost 1 base, J lost 4 bases, and 8 bases lay in between. The CDR3 runs to 13 residues.

The chain has TRBV3-1 (or the pseudogene TRBV3-2) and TRBJ2-2; 8 bases are a match to TRBD1. V lost 0 bases, J lost 4 bases, and 4 bases stayed unmatched. The CDR3 is made up of 16 amino acids. Germline V gene sequence: CDR1 LGHDT, CDR2 YNNKEL (reference sequence). CDR3 sequence (DNA): TGTGCCAGCAGCCAAGATCGACAGGGGCCCACCGGGGAGCTGTTTTTT. Amino acid sequence: CASSQDRQGPTGELFF.

This chain links TRBV7-3 with TRBJ2-6, with 7 bases that match TRBD2. The CDR3 loop spans 16 amino acids. With 5 bases clipped from V and 2 bases from J, the junction kept 6 bases outside the gene matches. Germline assignment: CDR1 SGHTA and CDR2 FQGTGA. The CDR3 loop reads CASSPGGGPGANVLTF. The CDR3 DNA sequence: TGTGCCAGCAGCCCTGGGGGGGGTCCTGGGGCCAACGTCCTGACTTTC.

V is TRBV28 and J is TRBJ2-1, with 7 bases matching TRBD1. Trimming removed 5 bases from V and 8 bases from J; junction bases left unmatched: 0. The CDR3 length is 11 residues. Germline-derived CDR1 and CDR2 are MDHEN and SYDVKM. CDR3 nucleotide sequence: TGTGCCAGCAGTACAGGGGATGAGCAGTTCTTC. Translation gives CASSTGDEQFF. Supplemented by reference TRBV28 and TRBJ2-1, the full variable domain reads DVKVTQSSRYLVKRTGEKVFLECVQDMDHENMFWYRQDPGLGLRLIYFSYDVKMKEKGDIPEGYSVSREKKERFSLILESASTNQTSMYLCASSTGDEQFFGPGTRLTVL.

The chain links TRBV6-2 or TRBV6-3 to TRBJ2-2, with TRBD2 matching over 8 bases. The CDR3 totals 16 residues. In germline, CDR1 is MNHEY, CDR2 SVGEGT. With 4 bases clipped from V and 7 bases from J, the junction kept 11 bases outside the gene matches. The CDR3 DNA follows: TGTGCCAGCAGTTCCGTCGGGGGGGGCGCGATCGGGGAGCTGTTTTTT. This gives the protein CASSSVGGGAIGELFF.

This chain joins TRBV24-1 and TRBJ2-1; 7 bases match TRBD2. V lost 3 bases, J lost 5 bases, and 12 bases stayed unmatched. From germline, CDR1 is KGHDR and CDR2 SFDVKD. There are 17 residues in the CDR3. As DNA, the CDR3 is TGTGCCACCAGTGATCCCTCCCAAGCGGGGAAAGACAATGAGCAGTTCTTC. Translation gives CATSDPSQAGKDNEQFF.

The gene calls are TRBV29-1 and TRBJ2-7; no definite D call. The CDR3 extends over 12 amino acids. Between the trimmed V and J ends, which lost 0 bases and 3 bases, there was a span of 6 bases. From germline, CDR1 is SQVTM and CDR2 ANQGSEA. Written as DNA, the CDR3 is TGCAGCGTTGAAGATCTATACTACGAGCAGTACTTC. Protein sequence: CSVEDLYYEQYF.

This clone was counted a few times. The chain couples TRBV24-1 to TRBJ1-5; TRBD1 is a possible D gene (5 bases). The CDR3 has 13 residues. The germline V gene encodes CDR1 KGHDR and CDR2 SFDVKD. Trimming took off 6 bases at V and 1 base at J, with 6 bases between the two ends. The DNA for the CDR3 is TGTGCCACCAGTCCAGGGAGCAATCAGCCCCAGCATTTT. It codes for CATSPGSNQPQHF.

The chain combines TRBV3-1 (or the pseudogene TRBV3-2) with TRBJ2-1; the D gene is possibly TRBD2 (7 bases). CDR3 size: 17 residues. CDR1 is LGHDT, CDR2 YNNKEL, per germline (reference sequence). V was cut by 4 bases and J by 0 bases, with 16 bases left in between. CDR3 loop: CASSPGGPGSSYNEQFF. The CDR3 bases are TGTGCCAGCAGCCCCGGGGGGCCCGGGAGCTCCTACAATGAGCAGTTCTTC.

This clone was found a few times. Here the CDR3 reads CASSPGQGTATNEKLFF. CDR3 nucleotides: TGTGCCAGCAGCCCGGGACAGGGGACTGCAACTAATGAAAAACTGTTTTTT. The rearrangement joins TRBV28 to TRBJ1-4; 10 bases match TRBD1. This CDR3 has 17 residues. Trimming at V came to 6 bases and at J to 0 bases, leaving 7 bases not matched to a gene. From germline, CDR1 is MDHEN and CDR2 SYDVKM.

This clone has just a few counts. The gene calls are TRBV7-3 and TRBJ2-5; 8 bases match TRBD2. Germline V CDR1 and CDR2: SGHTA, FQGTGA. With 5 bases clipped from V and 1 base from J, the junction kept 6 bases outside the gene matches. The CDR3 consists of 15 residues. The chain's CDR3 is CASSPTGTSQETQYF. CDR3 DNA sequence: TGTGCCAGCAGCCCTACCGGGACTAGCCAAGAGACCCAGTACTTC.

The genes are TRBV5-1 and TRBJ1-1; 9 bases map to TRBD1. The germline V gene encodes CDR1 SGHRS and CDR2 YFSETQ. CDR3 length: 15 residues. With V trimmed by 3 bases and J by 6 bases, 9 bases remained unmatched. The CDR3 region has the DNA TGCGCCAGCAGCTCTCCGACAGGGGGGGTATCTGAAGCTTTCTTT. Its protein is CASSSPTGGVSEAFF.

J is TRBJ2-7 and V is TRBV19, with a tentative D call TRBD2 (6 bases). The CDR3 has 15 amino acids. CDR1 and CDR2 (germline): LNHDA, SQIVND (reference sequence). V was trimmed by 0 bases and J by 4 bases, leaving 13 bases between them. The CDR3 loop is CASSIESLGGYEQYF. CDR3 DNA sequence: TGTGCCAGTAGTATAGAATCCCTCGGGGGATACGAGCAGTACTTC.

The chain combines TRBV6-6 with TRBJ1-2; 9 nucleotides line up with TRBD1. Germline V gene lookup returns CDR1 MNHNY and CDR2 SVGAGI (reference sequence). Trimming removed 4 bases from V and 8 bases from J; junction bases left unmatched: 5. The CDR3 length is 13 residues. In DNA, the CDR3 is TGTGCCAGCAGTTCAGGGACAGGGTTCGGCTACACCTTC. Amino acid sequence: CASSSGTGFGYTF.

The V call is TRBV5-3, the J call TRBJ1-1, with 9 bases fitting TRBD1. TRBV5-3 is given ORF status, its function remaining uncertain. The CDR3 has 13 residues. V was clipped by 4 bases and J by 10 bases; unmatched bases: 8. CDR3 DNA sequence: TGTGCCAGAAGCAAAGGACAGGGGCGGGCAGCTTTCTTT. Amino acids: CARSKGQGRAAFF.

This clone was observed a handful of times. The rearrangement links TRBV19 to TRBJ1-6; 8 nucleotides align to TRBD1. Germline loops: CDR1 LNHDA, CDR2 SQIVND (reference sequence). The CDR3 sequence is 15 residues long. With V trimmed by 6 bases and J by 7 bases, 8 bases remained unmatched. CDR3 DNA: TGTGCCAGTAGGTTAGTGGACAGGGAGAATTCACCCCTCCACTTT. This sequence encodes CASRLVDRENSPLHF.

The rearrangement links TRBV6-1 to TRBJ2-7; 7 bases align to TRBD1. The length of the CDR3 is 15 residues. The trim removed 3 bases at V and 0 bases at J, leaving 5 bases unmatched. The germline V gene encodes CDR1 MNHNS and CDR2 SASEGT. CDR3 loop: CASSDRGTFSYEQYF. CDR3 DNA sequence: TGTGCCAGCAGTGACAGGGGGACCTTCTCCTACGAGCAGTACTTC.

The CDR3 DNA reads TGCGCCAGCAGGGAAATACAGGTCCATAATTCACCCCTCCACTTT. Encoded protein: CASREIQVHNSPLHF. The rearrangement joins TRBV5-1 to TRBJ1-6, with D possibly matching TRBD1 (5 bases). The CDR3 runs 15 residues. CDR1 is SGHRS and CDR2 is YFSETQ in the germline V gene. V was pared by 5 bases and J by 5 bases, with 14 bases between. The whole variable domain, remainder taken from reference TRBV5-1 and TRBJ1-6, is KAGVTQTPRYLIKTRGQQVTLSCSPISGHRSVSWYQQTPGQGLQFLFEYFSETQRNKGNFPGRFSGRQFSNSRSEMNVSTLELGDSALYLCASREIQVHNSPLHFGNGTRLTVT.